The next 12 T cell receptor beta chains were all read from a single sample in a study of T cells in tumors after PD-1 blockade. Clones were sequenced by immunoSEQ multiplex PCR, and TCRdb holds only the in-frame ones, with some missing. Counted here are around 12,000 clones, around 60% occurring once; the ten biggest clones make up roughly 26%. The source material was tumor tissue, sampled before anti-PD-1 treatment. The receptor set was obtained from a human donor with cutaneous squamous cell carcinoma.

The chain combines TRBV7-9 with TRBJ2-1; D might be TRBD1 or TRBD2, each matching 5 bases. The CDR3 spans 16 residues. V was shortened by 1 base and J by 6 bases, with 16 bases between the two germline ends. Germline V lookup: CDR1 SEHNR, CDR2 FQNEAQ (reference sequence). CDR3 nucleotides: TGTGCCAGCAGCTTAGTTTCCCTCATGGGGACCAATGAGCAGTTCTTC. Its protein product is CASSLVSLMGTNEQFF.

The chain has TRBV7-2 and TRBJ2-1; 11 bases line up with TRBD2. The length of the CDR3 is 15 residues. V dropped 3 bases and J dropped 5; count of bases not matched to a gene: 3. Germline V CDR1 and CDR2: SGHTA, FQGNSA. The CDR3 DNA sequence: TGTGCCAGCAGCTTGACTAGCGGGACCCACAATGAGCAGTTCTTC. Translation: CASSLTSGTHNEQFF. Full variable domain (missing parts from reference TRBV7-2 and TRBJ2-1): GAGVSQSPSNKVTEKGKDVELRCDPISGHTALYWYRQSLGQGLEFLIYFQGNSAPDKSGLPSDRFSAERTGGSVSTLTIQRTQQEDSAVYLCASSLTSGTHNEQFFGPGTRLTVL.

The chain joins TRBV27 to TRBJ1-2; perhaps TRBD1 as D (5 bases). The V gene's germline CDR1 is MNHEY and CDR2 SMNVEV (reference sequence). There are 14 residues in the CDR3. Between the trimmed V and J ends, which lost 3 bases and 2 bases, there was a span of 10 bases. The CDR3 loop reads CASSFRGLNYGYTF. CDR3 sequence (DNA): TGTGCCAGCAGTTTCCGGGGGTTGAACTATGGCTACACCTTC.

This clone appeared once. The chain is built from TRBV28 and TRBJ2-5; 10 bases line up with TRBD2. The ends lost 7 bases at V and 5 bases at J; junction bases unmatched: 7. The CDR3 contains 14 residues. CDR1 is MDHEN and CDR2 is SYDVKM in the germline V gene. CDR3 in amino acids: CASTHTSGMETQYF. CDR3 DNA sequence: TGTGCCAGCACCCACACTAGCGGGATGGAGACCCAGTACTTC. Drawing the rest from reference TRBV28 and TRBJ2-5, the complete variable domain is DVKVTQSSRYLVKRTGEKVFLECVQDMDHENMFWYRQDPGLGLRLIYFSYDVKMKEKGDIPEGYSVSREKKERFSLILESASTNQTSMYLCASTHTSGMETQYFGPGTRLLVL.

The chain carries TRBV21-1 and TRBJ2-1. TRBV21-1 is described as a pseudogene. The CDR3 covers 17 residues. In DNA form, the CDR3 reads TGTGCCAGCAGCCCCCGAGGGACGGCCCGTTCCTACAATGAGCAGTTCTTC. Protein product: CASSPRGTARSYNEQFF.

This rearrangement joins TRBV9 to TRBJ1-5, with D hard to call. The V gene's germline CDR1 is SGDLS and CDR2 YYNGEE. V was pared by 4 bases and J by 4 bases, with 6 bases between. The CDR3 is 12 amino acids. CDR3: CASSSENQPQHF. CDR3 bases: TGTGCCAGCAGCTCTGAAAATCAGCCCCAGCATTTT.

The gene calls are TRBV4-3 and TRBJ1-5; no reliable D call. V lost 1 base and J lost 2, with 9 bases in between. The CDR3 contains 15 residues. The germline gives CDR1 LGHNA, CDR2 YSLEER. CDR3 amino acids: CASSQALWGNQPQHF. The CDR3 DNA reads as TGCGCCAGCAGCCAAGCCCTTTGGGGCAATCAGCCCCAGCATTTT.

The chain joins TRBV21-1 to TRBJ1-6. TRBV21-1 is a known pseudogene. This CDR3 is built from 18 residues. The CDR3 bases are TGTGCCAGCAGCGGCGGGACCTTAAAGGCCTCCTATAATTCACCCCTCCACTTT. Translating it yields CASSGGTLKASYNSPLHF.

In this sample, this clone turned up a few times. The rearrangement links TRBV2 to TRBJ2-4; D is possibly TRBD2 (6 bases). Trimming stripped 8 bases from V and 7 bases from J, with 21 bases between. The V gene's germline CDR1 is SNHLY and CDR2 FYNNEI. The CDR3 extends over 15 amino acids. The CDR3 sequence is CASREGAGRWNIQYF. As DNA, the CDR3 is TGTGCCAGCCGGGAAGGGGCGGGACGGTGGAACATTCAGTACTTC.

The chain has TRBV7-8 and TRBJ2-5, with D perhaps TRBD1 or TRBD2 (6 bases each). The CDR3 has 15 amino acids. Germline loops: CDR1 SGHVS, CDR2 FQNEAQ. Trimming pared 0 bases from V and 5 bases from J, leaving 13 bases between. The CDR3 sequence: CASSLAVGGEETQYF. The DNA for the CDR3 is TGTGCCAGCAGCTTAGCGGTGGGGGGCGAGGAGACCCAGTACTTC.

The chain combines TRBV5-5 with TRBJ2-1; perhaps TRBD2 as D (6 bases). Germline assignment: CDR1 SGHKS and CDR2 YYEKEE (reference sequence). The CDR3 extends over 16 amino acids. V lost 2 bases and J 5 bases, leaving 17 bases between the germline ends. The CDR3 DNA sequence: TGTGCCAGCAGCTTCGCGGGGCTCCTCCTGAACAATGAGCAGTTCTTC. The encoded protein is CASSFAGLLLNNEQFF. The full variable domain, with the rest looked up from reference TRBV5-5 and TRBJ2-1, is DAGVTQSPTHLIKTRGQQVTLRCSPISGHKSVSWYQQVLGQGPQFIFQYYEKEERGRGNFPDRFSARQFPNYSSELNVNALLLGDSALYLCASSFAGLLLNNEQFFGPGTRLTVL.

This clone appeared once. The V and J genes are TRBV19 and TRBJ2-7, with D possibly being TRBD1 (5 bases). CDR1 is LNHDA, CDR2 SQIVND, per germline (reference sequence). Trimming removed 6 bases from V and 6 bases from J, with 12 bases in between. This CDR3 region has 12 residues. The CDR3 DNA is TGTGCCAGTAGAACTTTAAGGGGCGAGCAGTACTTC. Translation gives CASRTLRGEQYF. The whole variable domain, remainder taken from reference TRBV19 and TRBJ2-7, is DGGITQSPKYLFRKEGQNVTLSCEQNLNHDAMYWYRQDPGQGLRLIYYSQIVNDFQKGDIAEGYSVSREKKESFPLTVTSAQKNPTAFYLCASRTLRGEQYFGPGTRLTVT.